The present TCR beta chain was sequenced within a study of human T cells and chemical hapten exposure. This clonotype was detected a few times. Single cDNA molecules in the library carried unique molecular identifiers attached during preparation. Using its own MiXCR run on the RACE reads, TCRdb lists one record per CDR3 protein. The sample includes about 380,000 distinct CDR3 sequences, roughly 4.8% seen only once; the top ten take roughly 2.4%. CDR1 is SQVTM, CDR2 ANQGSEA, per germline. With V trimmed by 8 bases and J by 5 bases, 11 bases remained unmatched. This CDR3 is built from 13 residues. The time point was: patch test 1, 2 weeks after DPC sensitization. Noted treatment: therapeutic diphenylcyclopropenone sensitization with weekly scalp DPC.

The sample was whole blood, taken in connection with sensitization to the hapten diphenylcyclopropenone (DPC). J is TRBJ2-5 and V is TRBV29-1; 7 bases align to TRBD2. This TCR derives from a woman aged 45-65 years with alopecia areata. Some clones in this sample may be carry-over from other donors' samples. This chain's CDR3 is CSTSGAGGETQYF. In DNA form, the CDR3 reads TGCAGCACAAGCGGGGCTGGAGGGGAGACCCAGTACTTC.